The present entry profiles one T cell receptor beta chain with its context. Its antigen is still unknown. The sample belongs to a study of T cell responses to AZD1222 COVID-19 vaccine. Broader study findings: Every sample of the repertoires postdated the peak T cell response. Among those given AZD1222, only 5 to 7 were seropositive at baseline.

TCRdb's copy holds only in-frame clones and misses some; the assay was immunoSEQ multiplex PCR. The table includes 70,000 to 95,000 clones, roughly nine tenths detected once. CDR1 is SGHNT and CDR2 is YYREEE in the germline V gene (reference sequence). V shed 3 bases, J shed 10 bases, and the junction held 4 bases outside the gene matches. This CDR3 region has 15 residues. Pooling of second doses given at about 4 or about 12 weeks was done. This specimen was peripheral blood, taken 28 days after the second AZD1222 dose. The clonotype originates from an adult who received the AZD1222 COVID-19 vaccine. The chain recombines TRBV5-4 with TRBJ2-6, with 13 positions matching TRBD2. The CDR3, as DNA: TGTGCCAGCAGCTCGGGACTAGCGGGATCAAACGTCCTGACTTTC. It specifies CASSSGLAGSNVLTF.